This is a list of T cell receptor beta chains from one sample in a study of blood T cell repertoires in COVID-19. Data came from immunoSEQ multiplex PCR; TCRdb stores just in-frame clones and leaves some out. Of 150,000 to 200,000 clones in the sample, 75% to 90% were seen once. The specimen sequenced was peripheral blood. Receptors originate from a human donor in a cohort sampled during active COVID-19. The CDR3 runs from the conserved cysteine through the conserved F or W. D genes are given only for firm matches. Only part of the rows carry a size: once, few, many, or a class if the clone is expanded.

D gene | J gene | V gene | clone size | CDR3 DNA | CDR3 protein
NA | TRBJ1-4 | TRBV6-5 | NA | TGTGCCAGCAGTTACTCGACTGCAAGATCAAGCGAAAAACTGTTTTTT | CASSYSTARSSEKLFF
TRBD1 | TRBJ2-5 | TRBV24-1 | NA | TGTGCCACCAGTGACATGACAGGGACACAAGAGACCCAGTACTTC | CATSDMTGTQETQYF
NA | TRBJ1-1 | TRBV4-3 | NA | TGCGCCAGCAGCCAAGGAGCCGAGCGGGCTTTCTTT | CASSQGAERAFF
NA | TRBJ1-1 | TRBV19 | NA | TGTGCCAGTACCCTGTTCCGGGGGAGCGGCACTGAAGCTTTCTTT | CASTLFRGSGTEAFF
TRBD2 | TRBJ2-5 | TRBV6-1 | NA | TGTGCCAGCAGTGAGCTAACGGGAGGGCAAGAGACCCAGTACTTC | CASSELTGGQETQYF
NA | TRBJ1-5 | TRBV5-5 | NA | TGTGCCAGCAGCTTTCAGGGAGGGAATCAGCCCCAGCATTTT | CASSFQGGNQPQHF
NA | TRBJ1-4 | TRBV28 | few | TGTGCCAGCAGGCAGGGTGTAAATGAAAAACTGTTTTTT | CASRQGVNEKLFF
NA | TRBJ1-1 | TRBV5-4 | NA | TGTGCCAGCAGCCCCTTCGGGGGTGAAGCTTTCTTT | CASSPFGGEAFF
NA | TRBJ2-3 | TRBV7-7 | NA | TGTGCCAGCAGCTTAAGTCCGAGGAGAAGCACAGATACGCAGTATTTT | CASSLSPRRSTDTQYF
NA | TRBJ1-5 | TRBV6-1 | NA | TGTGCCAGCAGTGACACCGGTCAGCCCCAGCATTTT | CASSDTGQPQHF
TRBD2 | TRBJ2-1 | TRBV7-9 | NA | TGTGCCAGCAGCAATCTAGCGGGGGGCTCCTACAATGAGCAGTTCTTC | CASSNLAGGSYNEQFF
TRBD1 | TRBJ1-1 | TRBV5-6 | NA | TGTGCCAGCAGCTTTACAGGGGTAGGGACTGAAGCTTTCTTT | CASSFTGVGTEAFF
NA | TRBJ2-2 | TRBV7-3 | few | TGTGCCAGCAGCTTACAGGGGCGAACCGGGGAGCTGTTTTTT | CASSLQGRTGELFF
NA | TRBJ1-3 | TRBV6-5 | NA | TGTGCCAGCAGCACCGCCGAGGTTCTAGGAAACACCATATATTTT | CASSTAEVLGNTIYF
NA | TRBJ1-1 | TRBV24-1 | NA | TGTGCCACCAGTGATCCCAGGAAGAACACTGAAGCTTTCTTT | CATSDPRKNTEAFF
NA | TRBJ2-7 | TRBV6-5 | NA | TGTGCCAGCAGTTCTAGACAGGTACGGGCCTACGAGCAGTACTTC | CASSSRQVRAYEQYF
NA | TRBJ1-5 | TRBV28 | NA | TGTGCCAGCAGGATACAGTGGAATCAGCCCCAGCATTTT | CASRIQWNQPQHF
TRBD2 | TRBJ2-1 | TRBV10-3 | NA | TGTGCCATCAGTGATCTAGCGGGGGGAAACAATGAGCAGTTCTTC | CAISDLAGGNNEQFF
TRBD2 | TRBJ2-7 | TRBV6-6 | NA | TGTGCCAGCAGCTGGACTAGCGGGGGGTACAAGCAGTACTTC | CASSWTSGGYKQYF
TRBD1 | TRBJ1-1 | TRBV7-9 | NA | TGTGCCAGCAGCCAGCCGGGACAGGGGAATACTGAAGCTTTCTTT | CASSQPGQGNTEAFF
NA | TRBJ2-7 | TRBV28 | NA | TGTGCCAGCAGTTCGCTCCGGACGGGAATCTACGAGCAGTACTTC | CASSSLRTGIYEQYF
NA | TRBJ1-3 | TRBV7-9 | NA | TGTGCCAGCAGCTCCCACCCGGACACTTATGGAAACACCATATATTTT | CASSSHPDTYGNTIYF
NA | TRBJ1-3 | TRBV19 | NA | TGTGCCAGTATGGAAGCAGGGATGTCCGACACCATATATTTT | CASMEAGMSDTIYF
NA | TRBJ1-6 | TRBV4-3 | NA | TGCGCCAGCAGCAACCTTCAGGGTTCCCATAATTCACCCCTCCACTTT | CASSNLQGSHNSPLHF
NA | TRBJ2-1 | TRBV5-1 | few | TGCGCCAGCAGCTTGAACAGTATTGGCAATGAGCAGTTCTTC | CASSLNSIGNEQFF
NA | TRBJ2-7 | TRBV7-9 | few | TGTGCCAGCAGCGCCGTCTGGGCAGGGGAGTACTTC | CASSAVWAGEYF
NA | TRBJ2-6 | TRBV4-3 | NA | TGCGCCAGCAGCCAAGATGCTAGCCCTTTCTCTGGGGCCAACGTCCTGACTTTC | CASSQDASPFSGANVLTF
NA | TRBJ1-5 | TRBV9 | NA | TGTGCCAGCAGCGTCCGGGGTTCGGATCAGCCCCAGCATTTT | CASSVRGSDQPQHF
NA | TRBJ1-2 | TRBV28 | NA | TGTGCCAGCAGCCCGGGGGGGGGCAGTAACTATGGCTACACCTTC | CASSPGGGSNYGYTF
TRBD2 | TRBJ2-5 | TRBV18 | NA | TGTGCCAGCTCACCGCTAGCGGGAGGGCCAAGAGAGACCCAGTACTTC | CASSPLAGGPRETQYF
NA | TRBJ2-7 | TRBV21-1 | NA | TGTGCCAGCAGCACCAAACCCATGACAGGACATCCCTCCTACGAGCAGTACTTC | CASSTKPMTGHPSYEQYF
NA | TRBJ2-5 | TRBV6-6 | NA | TGTGCCAGCAGTTACCCCCCTGAAGAGACCCAGTACTTC | CASSYPPEETQYF
NA | TRBJ2-2 | TRBV5-4 | NA | TGTGCCAGCAGCTTGGACAGTCCCCCCGGGGAGCTGTTTTTT | CASSLDSPPGELFF
NA | TRBJ1-4 | TRBV6-6 | NA | TGTGCCAGCAGTTATAACAGAGTCGCAACTAATGAAAAACTGTTTTTT | CASSYNRVATNEKLFF
NA | TRBJ2-2 | TRBV6-5 | NA | TGTGCCAGCAGTTACACAGCGAACACCGGGGAGCTGTTTTTT | CASSYTANTGELFF
NA | TRBJ1-2 | TRBV12-3/TRBV12-4 | NA | TGTGCCAGCAGTTTCGGGGGGTTCGGCGGCTACACCTTC | CASSFGGFGGYTF
NA | TRBJ2-1 | TRBV21-1 | NA | TGTGCCAGCAGAGGAGGGCTAGCGGGAGGCAATGAGCAGTTCTTC | CASRGGLAGGNEQFF
NA | TRBJ2-5 | TRBV15 | few | TGTGCCACCAGCAACGGACAGCAAGAGACCCAGTACTTC | CATSNGQQETQYF
NA | TRBJ2-1 | TRBV27 | NA | TGTGCCAGCAGTTTTAACGGGATGGCCAATGAGCAGTTCTTC | CASSFNGMANEQFF
TRBD1 | TRBJ1-1 | TRBV6-6 | NA | TGTGCCAGCCGAGGGGCAGGGGGCACTGAAGCTTTCTTT | CASRGAGGTEAFF
NA | TRBJ1-3 | TRBV6-2/TRBV6-3 | NA | TGTGCCAGCAGTTGGGCCGGCTCTGGAAACACCATATATTTT | CASSWAGSGNTIYF
TRBD2 | TRBJ2-7 | TRBV19 | NA | TGTGCCAGTAGTATGGGGCTAGCGGGGGCCCGCAGCGAGCAGTACTTC | CASSMGLAGARSEQYF
TRBD1 | TRBJ1-6 | TRBV29-1 | NA | TGCAGCGTTGGAGGGGGCCCGAATTCACCCCTCCACTTT | CSVGGGPNSPLHF
TRBD1 | TRBJ1-1 | TRBV28 | NA | TGTGCCAGCAGTCCCGGGACAGGGCGGCGAGCTTTCTTT | CASSPGTGRRAFF
NA | TRBJ2-1 | TRBV14 | NA | TGTGCCAGCAGCCAAGATGACAGACCCTACAATGAGCAGTTCTTC | CASSQDDRPYNEQFF
TRBD1 | TRBJ2-2 | TRBV10-3 | NA | TGTGCCATCAGAAATTACAGGGGCGGCGGGGAGCTGTTTTTT | CAIRNYRGGGELFF